Presented here are 8 T cell receptor beta chains from one specimen sequenced in a study of CD8 T cells in ankylosing spondylitis. Notes on the study in general: Blood from ankylosing spondylitis patients appeared to carry a characteristic roughly 8-variant TCR beta motif.

Their target antigens are unknown. TCRdb ran MiXCR on the 5' RACE reads and lists one entry per CDR3 protein. Among under 850,000 distinct CDR3 sequences listed, under 20% were seen once. The sample was blood, either unsorted or a sorted T cell fraction (not recorded which). These receptors were obtained from a male donor with ankylosing spondylitis.

CDR3 in amino acids: CASRPTRETGELFF. CDR3 in DNA: TGTGCCAGCAGACCAACCAGGGAAACCGGGGAGCTGTTTTTT. This chain connects TRBV7-3 to TRBJ2-2; D possibly corresponds to TRBD1 (5 bases). The germline V gene encodes CDR1 SGHTA and CDR2 FQGTGA. The ends were cut back, 6 bases at V and 5 bases at J, with 13 bases in the middle. The CDR3 sequence is 14 residues long.

In its sample, this clonotype was seen a few times. The rearrangement joins TRBV6-1 to TRBJ1-5, with a possible D match to TRBD1 (6 bases). The CDR3 is 13 amino acids. In germline, CDR1 is MNHNS, CDR2 SASEGT. V was cut by 7 bases and J by 7 bases, with 14 bases left in between. CDR3 region: CASTPGVGQPQHF. The CDR3, as DNA: TGTGCCAGCACCCCAGGGGTTGGGCAGCCCCAGCATTTT.

This clonotype appeared a few times. V is TRBV6-5 and J is TRBJ1-5, with 10 bases lining up with TRBD1. Unmatched junction bases numbered 7, after V lost 4 bases and J lost 7 bases. The CDR3 spans 15 residues. Germline V gives CDR1 MNHEY, CDR2 SVGAGI. The DNA for the CDR3 is TGTGCCAGCAGTTGGGACAGGGGCGAGGGACAGCCCCAGCATTTT. Protein sequence: CASSWDRGEGQPQHF.

This clonotype came up a few times. The chain joins TRBV5-1 to TRBJ2-2; perhaps D is TRBD1 or TRBD2 (5 bases each). The CDR3 runs 14 residues. Germline loops: CDR1 SGHRS, CDR2 YFSETQ. V lost 3 bases, J lost 2 bases, and 8 bases lay in between. As DNA, the CDR3 is TGCGCCAGCAGCTGGGACGGAAACACCGGGGAGCTGTTTTTT. Translated: CASSWDGNTGELFF. Together with reference TRBV5-1 and TRBJ2-2, the CDR3 gives the full variable domain: KAGVTQTPRYLIKTRGQQVTLSCSPISGHRSVSWYQQTPGQGLQFLFEYFSETQRNKGNFPGRFSGRQFSNSRSEMNVSTLELGDSALYLCASSWDGNTGELFFGEGSRLTVL.

The table lists this clonotype with a few counts. V and J are TRBV5-1 and TRBJ2-7, with D maybe TRBD1 (6 bases). CDR1 is SGHRS, CDR2 YFSETQ, per germline. V was trimmed by 4 bases and J by 0 bases, leaving 14 bases between them. The CDR3 is made up of 15 amino acids. The CDR3 sequence is CASSHGTRISYEQYF. CDR3 coding DNA: TGCGCCAGCAGCCACGGGACAAGGATCTCCTACGAGCAGTACTTC. The full variable domain, in which reference TRBV5-1 and TRBJ2-7 provide the parts outside the CDR3, is KAGVTQTPRYLIKTRGQQVTLSCSPISGHRSVSWYQQTPGQGLQFLFEYFSETQRNKGNFPGRFSGRQFSNSRSEMNVSTLELGDSALYLCASSHGTRISYEQYFGPGTRLTVT.

The V gene is TRBV18, the J gene TRBJ2-1, with 14 positions matching TRBD2. V gave up 3 bases and J gave up 10 bases; unmatched junction bases: 5. The CDR3 loop spans 15 amino acids. The germline V gene encodes CDR1 KGHSH and CDR2 LQKENI. CDR3 protein: CASSPSGLAGEEQFF. As DNA, the CDR3 is TGTGCCAGCTCACCCTCGGGACTAGCGGGAGAAGAGCAGTTCTTC. Variable domain in full (rest from reference TRBV18 and TRBJ2-1): NAGVMQNPRHLVRRRGQEARLRCSPMKGHSHVYWYRQLPEEGLKFMVYLQKENIIDESGMPKERFSAEFPKEGPSILRIQQVVRGDSAAYFCASSPSGLAGEEQFFGPGTRLTVL.

This clonotype showed up just a few times. The chain carries TRBV4-1 and TRBJ1-6; 8 bases match TRBD1. The germline CDR1 and CDR2 sequences are MGHRA and YSYEKL. V lost 0 bases to trimming and J lost 6 bases; unmatched junction nucleotides: 4. The CDR3 spans 16 residues. Here the CDR3 reads CASSQEVGQGNSPLHF. The CDR3 DNA reads as TGCGCCAGCAGCCAAGAGGTAGGACAGGGTAATTCACCCCTCCACTTT.

This clonotype was recorded a few times. The rearrangement joins TRBV27 to TRBJ2-5; D possibly uses TRBD1 or TRBD2 (5 bases each). The CDR3 spans 15 residues. CDR1 is MNHEY and CDR2 is SMNVEV in the germline V gene (reference sequence). The V gene lost 6 bases and the J gene lost 7 bases, with 21 bases spanning the gap. The CDR3 here is CASSPPGRLFRTQYF. In nucleotides, the CDR3 is TGTGCCAGCAGCCCTCCGGGACGCCTCTTTCGGACCCAGTACTTC.